A selection of T cell receptor beta chains follows, all from one sample in a study of cytomegalovirus exposure and HLA in healthy donors. Sequenced by immunoSEQ multiplex PCR; TCRdb stores in-frame clones only, minus some. Of 150,000 to 200,000 clones listed, roughly 80% are singletons. Sequenced material: PBMCs. These receptors were collected from a man younger than 40 in good health and CMV-seronegative. Both conserved end residues are part of each CDR3. The order of the fields is clone size, D gene, CDR3 length, V gene, J gene, CDR3 protein, CDR3 DNA. A D gene is named only where the DNA matches it firmly. The size of a clone is reported for some rows only, either as once, few or many, or as a class for expanded clones.

-	TRBD2	14	TRBV5-4	TRBJ2-3	CASSSGGGRDTQYF	TGTGCCAGCAGTAGCGGGGGGGGCCGGGATACGCAGTATTTT
-	TRBD2	13	TRBV30	TRBJ2-1	CAWSLSGGDEQFF	TGTGCCTGGAGTCTTAGCGGGGGAGATGAGCAGTTCTTC
few	TRBD2	16	TRBV10-2	TRBJ2-7	CASSDHRDYLDYEQYF	TGCGCCAGCAGTGACCACCGGGACTACTTAGACTACGAGCAGTACTTC
-	TRBD1	15	TRBV28	TRBJ1-2	CASRGAGQGADGYTF	TGTGCCAGCAGGGGGGCGGGACAGGGGGCCGACGGCTACACCTTC
-	TRBD1	14	TRBV30	TRBJ1-2	CAWSKDRGNYGYTF	TGTGCCTGGAGCAAGGACAGGGGCAATTATGGCTACACCTTC
-	TRBD1	16	TRBV5-1	TRBJ2-7	CASSSLLGQGSYEQYF	TGCGCCAGCAGCTCCCTCCTCGGACAGGGCTCCTACGAGCAGTACTTC
-	-	14	TRBV10-1	TRBJ1-4	CASSGTATGEKLFF	TGCGCCAGCAGTGGGACAGCCACGGGGGAAAAACTGTTTTTT
-	TRBD1	15	TRBV27	TRBJ1-5	CASSPRTGGVQPQHF	TGTGCCAGCAGCCCCCGGACAGGGGGCGTTCAGCCCCAGCATTTT
-	TRBD1	11	TRBV2	TRBJ1-1	CASRTGAAAFF	TGTGCCAGCAGGACAGGGGCGGCAGCTTTCTTT
once	TRBD1	18	TRBV4-3	TRBJ2-7	CASSPYYSGTGHSYEQYF	TGCGCCAGCAGCCCCTACTACTCCGGGACAGGGCACTCCTACGAGCAGTACTTC
-	-	18	TRBV7-8	TRBJ1-5	CASIPSSRAESSNQPQHF	TGTGCCAGCATTCCAAGCTCGCGGGCCGAAAGTAGCAATCAGCCCCAGCATTTT
-	TRBD1	12	TRBV7-9	TRBJ1-1	CASSPDRGEAFF	TGTGCCAGCAGCCCGGACAGGGGTGAAGCTTTCTTT
-	-	12	TRBV28	TRBJ1-5	CASKRSNQPQHF	TGTGCCAGCAAGAGAAGCAATCAGCCCCAGCATTTT
-	-	14	TRBV7-2	TRBJ2-2	CASSFSPNTGELFF	TGTGCCAGCAGCTTCAGTCCCAACACCGGGGAGCTGTTTTTT
-	TRBD1	16	TRBV7-9	TRBJ1-3	CASSASGTGTGNTIYF	TGTGCCAGCAGCGCGTCCGGGACAGGGACTGGAAACACCATATATTTT
-	TRBD1	14	TRBV19	TRBJ2-7	CASSMGQGAYEQYF	TGTGCCAGTAGTATGGGACAGGGGGCCTACGAGCAGTACTTC
few	TRBD1	16	TRBV5-1	TRBJ2-7	CASSLAPGTASYEQYF	TGCGCCAGCAGCTTGGCCCCCGGGACAGCGTCCTACGAGCAGTACTTC
-	TRBD2	15	TRBV18	TRBJ2-1	CASSTSGSSYNEQFF	TGTGCCAGCTCAACTAGCGGTTCCTCCTACAATGAGCAGTTCTTC
-	-	16	TRBV12-2	TRBJ2-7	CASRLGAGTGKDEQYF	TGTGCAAGTCGCTTAGGGGCCGGGACAGGGAAAGACGAGCAGTACTTC
-	-	17	TRBV7-2	TRBJ2-3	CASSNRLKQGGTDTQYF	TGTGCCAGCAGCAACCGCCTAAAACAGGGAGGCACAGATACGCAGTATTTT
-	-	12	TRBV13	TRBJ1-1	CASSLRGGGAFF	TGTGCCAGCAGCTTAAGGGGGGGCGGGGCTTTCTTT
-	-	16	TRBV6-5	TRBJ1-2	CASSYSRNRPAGGYTF	TGTGCCAGCAGTTACTCGAGGAACAGGCCTGCTGGAGGCTACACCTTC
-	-	14	TRBV15	TRBJ2-5	CATSRDRGQETQYF	TGTGCCACCAGCAGAGATAGGGGTCAGGAGACCCAGTACTTC
few	-	11	TRBV28	TRBJ2-7	CASSFRQEQYF	TGTGCCAGCAGTTTTCGACAGGAGCAGTACTTC
-	-	11	TRBV20-1	TRBJ2-2	CSAARTGELFF	TGCAGTGCGGCCCGAACCGGGGAGCTGTTTTTT
-	TRBD1	15	TRBV4-3	TRBJ2-7	CASSQKPGQTYEQYF	TGCGCCAGCAGCCAAAAGCCGGGACAGACCTACGAGCAGTACTTC